These T cell receptor beta chains were read from a single sample in a study of CD8 T cells in ankylosing spondylitis. MiXCR, applied by TCRdb to the 5' RACE reads, yields one record per CDR3 protein. Of 750,000 to 850,000 distinct CDR3 sequences in the sample, over 9.5% were seen once. Input material: blood, either unsorted or a sorted T cell fraction (not recorded which). The receptors originated from a male donor with ankylosing spondylitis. Each CDR3 is given with its conserved first and last residue. D genes are given only for firm matches.

CDR3aa	v_gene	j_gene	d_gene
CAISDGQAQYF	TRBV10-3	TRBJ2-7	TRBD1
CASSPRGQGDTEAFF	TRBV7-9	TRBJ1-1	TRBD1
CATSRPLGQPESYEQYF	TRBV15	TRBJ2-7	TRBD1
CASSLDAGVSYNEQFF	TRBV5-1	TRBJ2-1	.
CASSRLQGAKDTQYF	TRBV6-1	TRBJ2-3	TRBD1
CATDYYTEAFF	TRBV7-9	TRBJ1-1	.
CSALPIVREAKTRPNYGYTF	TRBV20-1	TRBJ1-2	.
CSVEGAERGTQYF	TRBV29-1	TRBJ2-5	TRBD2
CASSFQGDSYNEQFF	TRBV5-4	TRBJ2-1	TRBD1
CASSLEYGLYEQYF	TRBV7-7	TRBJ2-7	.
CASKVSEGLEAFF	TRBV6-1	TRBJ1-1	.
CASGRRDQPQYF	TRBV6-2/TRBV6-3	.	.
CSAEDRVNTEAFF	TRBV20-1	TRBJ1-1	TRBD1
CASSPGTGGRGDQPQHF	TRBV4-3	TRBJ1-5	TRBD1
CASSLVGWAEAFF	TRBV11-2	TRBJ1-1	.
CASSFLTGGETQYF	TRBV7-2	TRBJ2-5	.
CSVDLGRPTYEQYF	TRBV29-1	TRBJ2-7	.
CASSPGTGALHF	TRBV9	TRBJ1-6	TRBD1
CASSESDHRGTYEQYF	TRBV9	TRBJ2-7	TRBD1
CASSSGTGANYGYTF	TRBV5-1	TRBJ1-2	.
CSVESASGTNEQFF	TRBV29-1	TRBJ2-1	TRBD2
CASSEVGRGAGELFF	TRBV7-2	TRBJ2-2	.
CASSLGGGESDEQYF	TRBV7-2	TRBJ2-7	TRBD2
CASSLEPGFFIYGYTF	TRBV7-9	TRBJ1-2	.
CASSQDLPQYNEQFF	TRBV4-3	TRBJ2-1	.
CASSVTQGDTQYF	TRBV9	TRBJ2-3	.
CASSHKREDYNEQFF	TRBV7-2	TRBJ2-1	TRBD2
CASQSSSSSSYNEQFF	TRBV5-1	TRBJ2-1	.
CSAQKEDTQYF	TRBV20-1	TRBJ2-3	.
CASSTAWTGRGEQYF	TRBV19	TRBJ2-7	TRBD1
CASSLAGGRFYEQFF	TRBV12-3/TRBV12-4	TRBJ2-1	.
CASSLAGLEGDMNTEAFF	TRBV28	TRBJ1-1	.
CASSQEGGTNEKLFF	TRBV4-3	TRBJ1-4	.
CASSPRTGDFNGYTF	TRBV4-3	TRBJ1-2	TRBD1
CASSPPASLGGNQPQHF	TRBV6-2/TRBV6-3	TRBJ1-5	.
CASSLEPQGSGANVLTF	TRBV5-1	TRBJ2-6	.
CASSRLDRNYGYTF	TRBV4-3	TRBJ1-2	.
CASSYLDFRGAFF	TRBV7-9	TRBJ1-1	.
CSASLTVQETQYF	TRBV20-1	TRBJ2-5	.
CASSLVGTGEETQYF	TRBV7-2	TRBJ2-5	TRBD1
CASSLVGGISPLHF	TRBV11-2	TRBJ1-6	.
CASSPPSFYEQYF	TRBV18	TRBJ2-7	.
CAWSILAAETQYF	TRBV30	TRBJ2-5	TRBD2
CASSHPTSAVANYGYTF	TRBV4-1	TRBJ1-2	.
CSANSKAGGHYNEQFF	TRBV20-1	TRBJ2-1	TRBD1
CASSVGSQNYGYTF	TRBV9	TRBJ1-2	.
CASSQGGSSGNTIYF	TRBV4-3	TRBJ1-3	.
CASGLDLLAGAYNEQFF	TRBV12-5	TRBJ2-1	TRBD2
CASSLGVTGNEQFF	TRBV5-1	TRBJ2-1	.
CASSLRQGGSNQPQHF	TRBV7-2	TRBJ1-5	TRBD1
CSVAGDRATDTQYF	TRBV29-1	TRBJ2-3	TRBD1
CASSSREVLYNEQFF	TRBV12-3/TRBV12-4	TRBJ2-1	.
CASSPRSGSDTEAFF	TRBV18	TRBJ1-1	.
CAAPGGGFCISGANVLTF	TRBV21-1	TRBJ2-6	.
CASSLDQGKETQYF	TRBV5-1	TRBJ2-5	.
CAWSGQVQETQYF	TRBV30	TRBJ2-5	.
CSVLQQGAGELFF	TRBV29-1	TRBJ2-2	TRBD1